The rows below give T cell receptor beta chains drawn from one sample of a study of tumor-infiltrating lymphocytes in oesophageal squamous cell carcinoma. From the reads, TCRdb called clonotypes with MiXCR, one entry per CDR3 protein. The sample consists of more than 9,500 distinct CDR3 sequences, 50% to 60% of them appearing once. The sequenced sample was blood. These receptors all come from a female donor with esophageal squamous cell carcinoma. Both conserved end residues are part of each CDR3. D genes are given only for firm matches.

j_gene,v_gene,len,d_gene,CDR3aa
TRBJ2-3,TRBV7-2,15,-,CASSLQAGLADTQYF
-,TRBV7-3,15,TRBD1,CASSKGQGAYNEQFF
-,TRBV6-1,16,-,CASSLDGQGRTYEQYF
TRBJ1-1,TRBV29-1,14,-,CSVARGPEDTEAFF
TRBJ2-3,TRBV12-3/TRBV12-4,15,-,CASPPRTPSTDTQYF
TRBJ2-5,TRBV7-8,16,TRBD1,CASSSPDQGAQETQYF
-,TRBV6-9,17,TRBD2,CASTPWAGGGRTGELFF
-,TRBV7-2,15,TRBD2,CASRSSGRADETQYF
TRBJ2-3,TRBV7-3,18,-,CASSSPNSRGHFADTQYF
TRBJ2-5,TRBV20-1,17,TRBD1,CSANRDRDQFSYYEQYF
TRBJ2-1,TRBV7-8,11,-,CASSLEDEQFF
TRBJ2-1,TRBV7-2,13,-,CASSPGTDNEQFF
-,TRBV7-6,14,-,CASSLVVSYNEQFF
TRBJ2-1,TRBV7-2,12,-,CASSLGGMGQFF
TRBJ2-2,TRBV7-2,13,-,CASTEQNTGELFF
-,TRBV25-1,14,-,CASSDDYALHEQYF
TRBJ2-4,TRBV2,14,-,CASSEGYPKGIQYF
-,TRBV7-9,17,-,CASSLGVWGSDYNEQYF
-,TRBV7-7,16,TRBD2,CASSADLADLYNEQFF
-,TRBV7-1,13,-,CASEARSSNEQYF
-,TRBV7-6,13,-,CASSLGASNEQFF
TRBJ1-1,TRBV7-2,13,-,CASSWKGYAEAFF
TRBJ2-3,TRBV7-2,13,-,CASREDNTDTQYF
-,TRBV27,15,-,CASSLWSTGGQHQHF
TRBJ2-5,TRBV5-3,14,TRBD1,CASSLGQGEETQYF
-,TRBV7-2,15,TRBD1,CASSPWDSDSYEQYF
TRBJ1-5,TRBV19,13,TRBD1,CASSRTGSQPQHF
TRBJ2-1,TRBV6-6,20,TRBD2,CASSDRWNSGGPNSYNEQFF
TRBJ2-1,TRBV7-6,15,-,CASSLGAGNRDEQFF
TRBJ2-1,TRBV5-4,15,TRBD2,CASTSFTSGDNEQFF
-,TRBV28,14,TRBD1,CASSKLGQQETQYF
TRBJ1-6,TRBV6-1,15,TRBD1,CASSEVTGSNSPLHF
-,TRBV10-3,18,-,CAISESFSAISGDNEQFF
TRBJ2-3,TRBV7-9,15,TRBD1,CASSWGGTGTDTQYF
TRBJ1-1,TRBV7-9,16,-,CASSLSVGQGNTEAFF
-,TRBV7-2,12,-,CASSSTLVRQYF
TRBJ2-1,TRBV12-3/TRBV12-4,14,-,CASSLWGNWNEQFF
TRBJ2-6,TRBV7-9,13,-,CASSPQEANVLTF
-,TRBV7-6,14,-,CASSLGDFAYEQYF
-,TRBV7-3,12,-,CASSTKYNEQFF
TRBJ2-3,TRBV7-3,14,-,CASSLSRGTDTQYF
-,TRBV6-8,14,-,CASSALGYADEQYF
TRBJ2-5,TRBV11-2,13,-,CASSLERVETQYF
-,TRBV5-1,16,TRBD2,CASSFLSGGKYYEQYF
TRBJ2-6,TRBV7-6,18,-,CASSRGRGVLSGANVLTF
TRBJ2-1,TRBV7-4,14,-,CASSRDSENSPLHF
TRBJ2-7,TRBV11-1,13,TRBD1,CASSLTGAGKQYF
TRBJ1-5,TRBV28,14,-,CASSFPREVQPQHF
-,TRBV6-8,13,TRBD2,CASTLAGTETQYF
TRBJ2-3,TRBV6-6,13,-,CASSYSIGQGRYF
TRBJ2-5,TRBV2,14,-,CASSDEFGAETQYF
-,TRBV6-6,15,TRBD1,CASSYLLQGHVEQYF
TRBJ2-5,TRBV7-3,14,TRBD2,CASSAPGRDNEQYF
-,TRBV7-2,14,TRBD2,CASSPFRREVEQFF